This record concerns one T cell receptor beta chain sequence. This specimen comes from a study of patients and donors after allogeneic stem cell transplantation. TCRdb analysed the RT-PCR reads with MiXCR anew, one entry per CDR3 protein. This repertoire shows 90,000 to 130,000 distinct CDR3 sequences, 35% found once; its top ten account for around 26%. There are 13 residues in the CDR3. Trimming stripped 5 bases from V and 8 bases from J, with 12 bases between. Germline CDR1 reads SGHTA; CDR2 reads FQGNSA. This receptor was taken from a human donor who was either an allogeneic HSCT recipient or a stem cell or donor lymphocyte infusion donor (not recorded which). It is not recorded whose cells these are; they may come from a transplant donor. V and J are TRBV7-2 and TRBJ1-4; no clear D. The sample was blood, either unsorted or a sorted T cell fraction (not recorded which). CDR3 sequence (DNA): TGTGCCAGCAGCATCCGGACTGGAGAAAAACTGTTTTTT. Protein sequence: CASSIRTGEKLFF.